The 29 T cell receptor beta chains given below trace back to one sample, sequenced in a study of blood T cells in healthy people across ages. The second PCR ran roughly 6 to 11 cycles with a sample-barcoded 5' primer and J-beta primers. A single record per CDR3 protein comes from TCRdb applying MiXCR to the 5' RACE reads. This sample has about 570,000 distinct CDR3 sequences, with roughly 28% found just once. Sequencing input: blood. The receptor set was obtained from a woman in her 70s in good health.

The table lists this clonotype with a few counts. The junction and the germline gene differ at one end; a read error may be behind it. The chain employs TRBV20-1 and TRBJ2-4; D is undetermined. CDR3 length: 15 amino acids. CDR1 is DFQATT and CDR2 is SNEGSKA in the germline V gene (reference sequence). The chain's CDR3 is CSARTLGLARNIQYF. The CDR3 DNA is TGCAGTGCTAGAACTCTAGGGTTAGCCAGAAACATTCAGTACTTC.

For the CDR3, the DNA is TGTGCCAGCACCGCGGACAGGGGGCAGAATTCACCCCTCCACTTT. Amino acids: CASTADRGQNSPLHF. The chain recombines TRBV12-3 or TRBV12-4 with TRBJ1-6, with 11 bases that match TRBD1. This CDR3 region has 15 residues. The ends lost 7 bases at V and 7 bases at J; junction bases unmatched: 6.

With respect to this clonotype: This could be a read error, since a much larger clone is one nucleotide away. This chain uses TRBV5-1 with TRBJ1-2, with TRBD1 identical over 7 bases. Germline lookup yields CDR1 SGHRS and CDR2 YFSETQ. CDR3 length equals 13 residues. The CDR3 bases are TGCGCCGGCAGCTCGGGACAGAACTATGGCTACACCTTC. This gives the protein CAGSSGQNYGYTF.

The CDR3 DNA follows: TGTGCCAGCAGCTTAGGTGCAGGGGCAAGAAACACCATATATTTT. Its translation: CASSLGAGARNTIYF. The chain carries TRBV7-8 and TRBJ1-3, with a possible D match to TRBD1 (6 bases). The CDR3 length is 15 residues. With 1 base removed from V and 5 bases from J, the gap between germline ends came to 12 bases. Per germline, CDR1 SGHVS and CDR2 FQNEAQ.

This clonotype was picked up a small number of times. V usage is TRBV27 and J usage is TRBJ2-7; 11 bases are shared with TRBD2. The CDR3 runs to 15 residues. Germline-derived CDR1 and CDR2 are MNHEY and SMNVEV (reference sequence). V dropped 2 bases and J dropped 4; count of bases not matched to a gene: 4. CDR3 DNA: TGTGCCAGCAGTTTAAGACTAGCGGGGAGTTACGAGCAGTACTTC. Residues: CASSLRLAGSYEQYF.

CDR3 DNA sequence: TGTGCCAGCAGAGAAAGCTACTCTGGAAACACCATATATTTT. Amino acids: CASRESYSGNTIYF. The rearrangement joins TRBV12-3 or TRBV12-4 to TRBJ1-3; D is uncertain. Between the trimmed V and J ends, which lost 6 bases and 0 bases, there was a span of 9 bases. CDR3 size: 14 residues.

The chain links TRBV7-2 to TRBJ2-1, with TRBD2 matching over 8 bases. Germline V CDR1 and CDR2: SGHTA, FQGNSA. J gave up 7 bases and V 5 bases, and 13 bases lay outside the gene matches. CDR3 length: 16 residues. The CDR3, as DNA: TGTGCCAGCAGCCCCGCACGTTCCGGGGGGGCAAATGAGCAGTTCTTC. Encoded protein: CASSPARSGGANEQFF.

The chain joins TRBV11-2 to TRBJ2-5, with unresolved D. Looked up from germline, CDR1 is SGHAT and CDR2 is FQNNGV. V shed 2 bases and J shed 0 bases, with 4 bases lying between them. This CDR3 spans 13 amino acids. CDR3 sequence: CASSLHNQETQYF. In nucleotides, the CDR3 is TGTGCCAGCAGCTTACACAACCAAGAGACCCAGTACTTC. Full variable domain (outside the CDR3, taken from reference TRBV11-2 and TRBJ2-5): EAGVAQSPRYKIIEKRQSVAFWCNPISGHATLYWYQQILGQGPKLLIQFQNNGVVDDSQLPKDRFSAERLKGVDSTLKIQPAKLEDSAVYLCASSLHNQETQYFGPGTRLLVL.

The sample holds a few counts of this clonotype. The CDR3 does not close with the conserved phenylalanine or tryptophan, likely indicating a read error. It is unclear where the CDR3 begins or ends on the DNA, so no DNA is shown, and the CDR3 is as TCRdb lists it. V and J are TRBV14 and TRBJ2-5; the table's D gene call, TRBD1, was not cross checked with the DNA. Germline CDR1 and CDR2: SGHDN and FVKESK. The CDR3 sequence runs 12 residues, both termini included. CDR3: CASSSGPGPPEI.

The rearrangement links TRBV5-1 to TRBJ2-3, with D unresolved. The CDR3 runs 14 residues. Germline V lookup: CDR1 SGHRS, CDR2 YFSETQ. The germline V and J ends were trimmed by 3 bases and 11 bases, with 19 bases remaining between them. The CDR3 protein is CASSSLWTVGEQYF. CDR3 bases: TGCGCCAGCAGCTCCTTATGGACCGTTGGGGAGCAGTATTTT.

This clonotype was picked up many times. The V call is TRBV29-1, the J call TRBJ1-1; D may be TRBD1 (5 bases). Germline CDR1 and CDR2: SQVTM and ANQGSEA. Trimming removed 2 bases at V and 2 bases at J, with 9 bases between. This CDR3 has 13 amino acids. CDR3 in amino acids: CSVEWQGNTEAFF. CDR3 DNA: TGCAGCGTTGAATGGCAGGGAAACACTGAAGCTTTCTTT. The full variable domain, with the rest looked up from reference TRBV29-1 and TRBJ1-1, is SAVISQKPSRDICQRGTSLTIQCQVDSQVTMMFWYRQQPGQSLTLIATANQGSEATYESGFVIDKFPISRPNLTFSTLTVSNMSPEDSSIYLCSVEWQGNTEAFFGQGTRLTVV.

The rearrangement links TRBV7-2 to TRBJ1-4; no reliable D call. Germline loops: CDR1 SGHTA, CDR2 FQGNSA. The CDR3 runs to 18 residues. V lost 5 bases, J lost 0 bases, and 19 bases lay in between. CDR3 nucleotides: TGTGCCAGCAGCCTAATCCTCTTCGGCCCTACAACTAATGAAAAACTGTTTTTT. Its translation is CASSLILFGPTTNEKLFF.

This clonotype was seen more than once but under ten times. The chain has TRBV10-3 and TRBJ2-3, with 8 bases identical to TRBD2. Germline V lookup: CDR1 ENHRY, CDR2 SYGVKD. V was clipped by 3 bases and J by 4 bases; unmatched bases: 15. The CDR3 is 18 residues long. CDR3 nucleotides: TGTGCCATCAGTGACCCCGCGATAGCGGGGAATTTCCCAGATACGCAGTATTTT. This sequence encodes CAISDPAIAGNFPDTQYF.

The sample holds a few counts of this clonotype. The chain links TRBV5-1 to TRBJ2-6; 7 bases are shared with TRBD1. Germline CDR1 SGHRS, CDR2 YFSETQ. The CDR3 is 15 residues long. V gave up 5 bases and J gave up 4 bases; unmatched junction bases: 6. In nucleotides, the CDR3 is TGCGCCAGCAGTAAGGGGGCTGGAGGGGCCAACGTCCTGACTTTC. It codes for CASSKGAGGANVLTF.

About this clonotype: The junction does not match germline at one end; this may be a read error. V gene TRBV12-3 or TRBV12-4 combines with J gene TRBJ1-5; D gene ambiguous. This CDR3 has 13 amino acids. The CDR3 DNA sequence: TGTGCCAGCAGTTTTCCCCCGGATCAGACCCAGCATTTT. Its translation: CASSFPPDQTQHF.

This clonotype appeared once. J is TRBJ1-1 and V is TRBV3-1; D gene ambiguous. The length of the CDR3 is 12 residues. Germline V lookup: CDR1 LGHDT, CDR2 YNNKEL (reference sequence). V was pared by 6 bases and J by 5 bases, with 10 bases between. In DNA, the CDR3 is TGTGCCAGCAGGGTCTCCGGGACTGAAGCTTTCTTT. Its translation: CASRVSGTEAFF.

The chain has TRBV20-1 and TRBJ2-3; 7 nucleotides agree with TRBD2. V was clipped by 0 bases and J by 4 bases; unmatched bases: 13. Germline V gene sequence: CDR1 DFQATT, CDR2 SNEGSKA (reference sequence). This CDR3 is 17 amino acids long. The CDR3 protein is CSARDPVLADDADTQYF. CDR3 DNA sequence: TGCAGTGCTAGAGATCCCGTCCTAGCGGACGACGCAGATACGCAGTATTTT.

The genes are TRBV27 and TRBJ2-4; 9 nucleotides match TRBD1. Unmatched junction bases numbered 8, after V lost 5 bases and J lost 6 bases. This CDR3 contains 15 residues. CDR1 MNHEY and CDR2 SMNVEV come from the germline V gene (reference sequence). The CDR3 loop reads CASSRPGQGRNIQYF. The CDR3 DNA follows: TGTGCCAGCAGTCGACCGGGACAGGGTCGAAACATTCAGTACTTC.

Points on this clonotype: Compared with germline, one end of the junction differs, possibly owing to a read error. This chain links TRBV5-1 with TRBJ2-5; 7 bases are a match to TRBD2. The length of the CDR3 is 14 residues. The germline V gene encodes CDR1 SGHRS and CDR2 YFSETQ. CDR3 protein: CASSLEAGDNEQFF. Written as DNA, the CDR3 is TGCGCCAGCAGCTTGGAGGCGGGGGATAATGAGCAATTCTTC.

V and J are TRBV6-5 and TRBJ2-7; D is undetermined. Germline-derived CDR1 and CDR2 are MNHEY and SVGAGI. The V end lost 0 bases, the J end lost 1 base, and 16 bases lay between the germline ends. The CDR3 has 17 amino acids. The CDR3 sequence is CASSYSRPGALSYEQYF. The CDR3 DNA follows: TGTGCCAGCAGTTACTCCCGTCCCGGCGCCCTTTCCTACGAGCAGTACTTC.

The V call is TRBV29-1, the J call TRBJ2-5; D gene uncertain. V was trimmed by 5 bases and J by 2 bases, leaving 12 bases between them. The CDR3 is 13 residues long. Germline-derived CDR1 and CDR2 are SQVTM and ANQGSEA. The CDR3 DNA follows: TGCAGCGTTTTATTTTGGCTACAAGAGACCCAGTACTTC. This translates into CSVLFWLQETQYF.

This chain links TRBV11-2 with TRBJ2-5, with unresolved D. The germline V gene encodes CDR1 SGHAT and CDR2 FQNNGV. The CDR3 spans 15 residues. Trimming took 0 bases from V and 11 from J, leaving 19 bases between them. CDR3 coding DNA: TGTGCCAGCAGCTTAGATTCCAGGTTAAGCGTTGAGCAGTACTTC. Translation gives CASSLDSRLSVEQYF.

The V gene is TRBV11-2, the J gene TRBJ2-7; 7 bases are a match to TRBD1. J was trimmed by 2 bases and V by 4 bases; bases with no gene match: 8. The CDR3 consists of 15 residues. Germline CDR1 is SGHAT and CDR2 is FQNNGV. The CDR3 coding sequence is TGTGCCAGCAGCTCCTCCGGGACAGCCACCTACGAGCAGTACTTC. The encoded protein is CASSSSGTATYEQYF.

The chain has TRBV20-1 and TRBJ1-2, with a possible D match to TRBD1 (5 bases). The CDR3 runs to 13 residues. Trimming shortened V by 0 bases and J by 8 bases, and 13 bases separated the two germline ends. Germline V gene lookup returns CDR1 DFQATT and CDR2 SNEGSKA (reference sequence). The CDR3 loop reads CSARDRSGRGYTF. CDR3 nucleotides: TGCAGTGCTAGAGATAGGTCAGGGAGAGGCTACACCTTC.

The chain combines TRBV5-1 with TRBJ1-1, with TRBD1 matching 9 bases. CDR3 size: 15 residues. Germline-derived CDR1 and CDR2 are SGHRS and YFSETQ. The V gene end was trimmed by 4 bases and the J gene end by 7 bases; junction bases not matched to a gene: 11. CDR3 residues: CASSQEQGAYVEAFF. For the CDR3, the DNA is TGCGCCAGCAGCCAAGAACAGGGGGCGTACGTTGAAGCTTTCTTT.

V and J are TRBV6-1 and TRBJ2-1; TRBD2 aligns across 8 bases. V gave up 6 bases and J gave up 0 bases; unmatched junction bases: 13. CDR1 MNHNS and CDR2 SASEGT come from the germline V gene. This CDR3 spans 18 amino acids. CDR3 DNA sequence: TGTGCCAGCAGCCGCGGGGGGTCCCAAATCAGCTCCTACAATGAGCAGTTCTTC. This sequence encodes CASSRGGSQISSYNEQFF.

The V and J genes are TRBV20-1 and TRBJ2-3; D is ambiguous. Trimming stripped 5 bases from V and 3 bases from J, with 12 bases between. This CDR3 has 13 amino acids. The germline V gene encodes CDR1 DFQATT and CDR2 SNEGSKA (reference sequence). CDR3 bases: TGCAGTGCTTCCCGTCTGCAGACAGATACGCAGTATTTT. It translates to CSASRLQTDTQYF.

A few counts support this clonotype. The CDR3 loop is CASSPRGGQNTGELFF. For the CDR3, the DNA is TGTGCCAGCAGCCCAAGGGGGGGACAAAACACCGGGGAGCTGTTTTTT. V gene TRBV11-2 combines with J gene TRBJ2-2, with D perhaps matching TRBD2 (7 bases). The CDR3 length is 16 residues. In germline, CDR1 is SGHAT, CDR2 FQNNGV. V lost 5 bases and J 2 bases, leaving 15 bases between the germline ends.

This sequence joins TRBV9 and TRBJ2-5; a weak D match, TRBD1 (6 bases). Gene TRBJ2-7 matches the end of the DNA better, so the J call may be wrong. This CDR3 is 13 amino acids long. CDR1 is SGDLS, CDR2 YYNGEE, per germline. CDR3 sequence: CASSVTGLGEQYF. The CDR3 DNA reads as TGTGCCAGCAGCGTAACAGGGTTAGGCGAGCAGTACTTC.